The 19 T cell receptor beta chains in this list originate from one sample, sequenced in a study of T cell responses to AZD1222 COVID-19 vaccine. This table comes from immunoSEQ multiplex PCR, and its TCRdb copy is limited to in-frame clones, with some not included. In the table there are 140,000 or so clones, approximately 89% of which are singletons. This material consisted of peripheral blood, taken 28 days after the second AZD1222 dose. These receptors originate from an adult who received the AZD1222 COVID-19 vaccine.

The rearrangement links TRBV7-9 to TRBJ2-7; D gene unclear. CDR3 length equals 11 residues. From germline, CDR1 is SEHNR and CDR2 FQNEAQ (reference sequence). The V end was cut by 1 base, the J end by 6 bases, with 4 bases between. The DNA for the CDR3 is TGTGCCAGCAGCTTAGATTCCGAGCAGTACTTC. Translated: CASSLDSEQYF.

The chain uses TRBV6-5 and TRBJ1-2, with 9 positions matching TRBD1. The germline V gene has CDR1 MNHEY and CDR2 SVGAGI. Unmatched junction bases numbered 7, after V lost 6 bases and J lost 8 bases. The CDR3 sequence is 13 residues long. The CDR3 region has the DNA TGTGCCAGCAGGCTGGGACAGGGAGGCGGCTACACCTTC. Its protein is CASRLGQGGGYTF.

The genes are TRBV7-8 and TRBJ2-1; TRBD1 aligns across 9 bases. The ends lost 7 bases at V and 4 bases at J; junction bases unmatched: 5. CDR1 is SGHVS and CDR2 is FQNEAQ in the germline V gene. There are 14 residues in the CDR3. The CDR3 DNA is TGTGCCAGCACTGCACAGGGGGCATACAATGAGCAGTTCTTC. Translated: CASTAQGAYNEQFF.

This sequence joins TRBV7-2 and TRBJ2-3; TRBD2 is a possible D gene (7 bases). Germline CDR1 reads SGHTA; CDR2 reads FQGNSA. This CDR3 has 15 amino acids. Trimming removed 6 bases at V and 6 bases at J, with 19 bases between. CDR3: CASSKGLGGWDTQYF. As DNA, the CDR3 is TGTGCCAGCAGTAAAGGACTAGGGGGATGGGATACGCAGTATTTT.

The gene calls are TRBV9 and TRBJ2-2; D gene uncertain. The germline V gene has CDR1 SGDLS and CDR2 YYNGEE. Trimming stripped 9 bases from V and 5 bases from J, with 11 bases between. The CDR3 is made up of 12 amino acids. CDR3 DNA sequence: TGTGCCACCAGAATGTGGACCGGGGAGCTGTTTTTT. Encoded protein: CATRMWTGELFF.

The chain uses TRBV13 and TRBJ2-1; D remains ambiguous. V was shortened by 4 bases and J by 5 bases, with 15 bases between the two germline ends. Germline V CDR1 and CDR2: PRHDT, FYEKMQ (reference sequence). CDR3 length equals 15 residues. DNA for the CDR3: TGTGCCAGCAGCTCGAGCCTGCTAGTGAACAATGAGCAGTTCTTC. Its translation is CASSSSLLVNNEQFF.

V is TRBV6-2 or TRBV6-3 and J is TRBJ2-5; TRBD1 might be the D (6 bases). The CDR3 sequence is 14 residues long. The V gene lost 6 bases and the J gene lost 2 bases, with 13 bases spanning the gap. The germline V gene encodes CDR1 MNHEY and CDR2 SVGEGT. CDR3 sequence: CASRYDRTQETQYF. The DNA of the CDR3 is TGTGCCAGCAGATACGACAGGACTCAAGAGACCCAGTACTTC.

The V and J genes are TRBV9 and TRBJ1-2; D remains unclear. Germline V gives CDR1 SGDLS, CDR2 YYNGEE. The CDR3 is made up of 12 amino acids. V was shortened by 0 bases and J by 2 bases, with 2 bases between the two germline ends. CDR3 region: CASSVDNYGYTF. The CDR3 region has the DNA TGTGCCAGCAGCGTAGACAACTATGGCTACACCTTC.

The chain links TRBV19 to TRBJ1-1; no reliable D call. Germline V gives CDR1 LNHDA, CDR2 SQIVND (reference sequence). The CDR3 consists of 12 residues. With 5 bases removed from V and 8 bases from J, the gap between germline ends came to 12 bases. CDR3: CASSPGVLEAFF. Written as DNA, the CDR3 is TGTGCCAGTAGTCCCGGGGTCCTCGAAGCTTTCTTT.

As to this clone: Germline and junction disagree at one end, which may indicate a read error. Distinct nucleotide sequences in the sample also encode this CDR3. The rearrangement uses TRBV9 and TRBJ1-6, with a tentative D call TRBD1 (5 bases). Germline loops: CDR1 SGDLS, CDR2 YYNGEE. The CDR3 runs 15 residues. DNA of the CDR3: TGTGCCAGCAGCGTAGGCCGCCAGGGCGGTTCACCTCTCCACTTT. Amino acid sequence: CASSVGRQGGSPLHF.

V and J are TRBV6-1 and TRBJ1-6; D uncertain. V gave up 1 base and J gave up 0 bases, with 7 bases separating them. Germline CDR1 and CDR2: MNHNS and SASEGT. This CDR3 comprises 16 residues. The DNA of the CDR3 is TGTGCCAGCAGTGAAGACAGAAACTCCTATAATTCACCCCTCCACTTT. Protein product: CASSEDRNSYNSPLHF.

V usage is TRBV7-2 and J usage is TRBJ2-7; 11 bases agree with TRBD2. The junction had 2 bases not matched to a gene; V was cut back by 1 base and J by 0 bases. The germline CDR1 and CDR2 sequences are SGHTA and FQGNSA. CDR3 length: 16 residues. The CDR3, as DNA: TGTGCCAGCAGCTTAGGACTAGCGGGGCTCTCCTACGAGCAGTACTTC. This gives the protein CASSLGLAGLSYEQYF. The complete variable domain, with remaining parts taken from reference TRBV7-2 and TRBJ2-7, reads GAGVSQSPSNKVTEKGKDVELRCDPISGHTALYWYRQSLGQGLEFLIYFQGNSAPDKSGLPSDRFSAERTGGSVSTLTIQRTQQEDSAVYLCASSLGLAGLSYEQYFGPGTRLTVT.

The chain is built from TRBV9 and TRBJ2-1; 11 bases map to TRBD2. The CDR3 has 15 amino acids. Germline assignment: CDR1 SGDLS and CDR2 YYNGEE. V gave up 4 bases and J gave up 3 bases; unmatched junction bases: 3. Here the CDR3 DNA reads TGTGCCAGCAGCACGGGACTAGCGGACTACAATGAGCAGTTCTTC. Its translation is CASSTGLADYNEQFF.

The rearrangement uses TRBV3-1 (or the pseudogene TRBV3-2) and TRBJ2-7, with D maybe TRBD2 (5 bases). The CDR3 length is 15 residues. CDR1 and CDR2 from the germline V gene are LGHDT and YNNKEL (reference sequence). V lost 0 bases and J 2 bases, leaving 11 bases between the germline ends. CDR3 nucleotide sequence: TGTGCCAGCAGCCAAGAGGGTCGGGGAGCCTACGAGCAGTACTTC. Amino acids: CASSQEGRGAYEQYF.

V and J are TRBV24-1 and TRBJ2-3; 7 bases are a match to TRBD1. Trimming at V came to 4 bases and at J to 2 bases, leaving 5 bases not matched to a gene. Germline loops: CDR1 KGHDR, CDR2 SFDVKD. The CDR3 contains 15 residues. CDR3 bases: TGTGCCACCAGTGACACCGGGACAGTCACAGATACGCAGTATTTT. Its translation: CATSDTGTVTDTQYF.

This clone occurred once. The CDR3 is CASSQDSGISGYPYEQYF. CDR3 sequence (DNA): TGCGCCAGCAGCCAAGATTCTGGTATAAGCGGGTATCCCTACGAGCAGTACTTC. This chain connects TRBV4-1 to TRBJ2-7; a possible D gene is TRBD2 (6 bases). The V gene lost 0 bases and the J gene lost 2 bases, with 20 bases spanning the gap. Germline assignment: CDR1 MGHRA and CDR2 YSYEKL. This CDR3 has 18 residues.

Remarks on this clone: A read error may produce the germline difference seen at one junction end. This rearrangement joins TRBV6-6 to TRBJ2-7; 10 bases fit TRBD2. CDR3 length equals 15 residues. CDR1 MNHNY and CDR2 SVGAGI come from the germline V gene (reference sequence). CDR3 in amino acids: CAGSNSGRYPYEQYF. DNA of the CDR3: TGTGCCGGCAGTAATAGCGGGAGGTACCCCTACGAGCAGTACTTC.

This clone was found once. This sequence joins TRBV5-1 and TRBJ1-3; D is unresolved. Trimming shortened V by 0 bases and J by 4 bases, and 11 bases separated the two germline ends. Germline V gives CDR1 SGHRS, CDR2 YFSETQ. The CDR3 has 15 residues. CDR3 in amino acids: CASSLGDSWGNTIYF. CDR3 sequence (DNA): TGCGCCAGCAGCTTGGGGGATTCATGGGGAAACACCATATATTTT. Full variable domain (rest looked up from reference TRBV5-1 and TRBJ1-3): KAGVTQTPRYLIKTRGQQVTLSCSPISGHRSVSWYQQTPGQGLQFLFEYFSETQRNKGNFPGRFSGRQFSNSRSEMNVSTLELGDSALYLCASSLGDSWGNTIYFGEGSWLTVV.

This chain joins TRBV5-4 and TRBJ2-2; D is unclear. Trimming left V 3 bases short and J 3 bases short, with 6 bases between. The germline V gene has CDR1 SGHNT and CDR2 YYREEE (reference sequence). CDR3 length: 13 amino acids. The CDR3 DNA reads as TGTGCCAGCAGCTACAAGGACACCGGGGAGCTGTTTTTT. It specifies CASSYKDTGELFF.